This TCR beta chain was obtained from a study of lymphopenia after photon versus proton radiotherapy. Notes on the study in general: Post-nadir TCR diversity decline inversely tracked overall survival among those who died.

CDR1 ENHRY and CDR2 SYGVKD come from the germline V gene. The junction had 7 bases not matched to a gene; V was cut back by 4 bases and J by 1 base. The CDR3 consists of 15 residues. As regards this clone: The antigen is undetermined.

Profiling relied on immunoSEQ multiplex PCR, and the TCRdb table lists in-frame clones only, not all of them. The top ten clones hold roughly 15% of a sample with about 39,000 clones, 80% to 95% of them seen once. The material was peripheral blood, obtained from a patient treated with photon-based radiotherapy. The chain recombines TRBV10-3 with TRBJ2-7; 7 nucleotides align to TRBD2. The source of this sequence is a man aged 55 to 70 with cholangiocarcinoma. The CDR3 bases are TGTGCCATCAGTGTAGGCGGGAGTATATCCTACGAGCAGTACTTC. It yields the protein CAISVGGSISYEQYF.